This TCR beta chain is from a study of blood T cell repertoires in COVID-19. Trimming shortened V by 0 bases and J by 4 bases, and 6 bases separated the two germline ends. The CDR3 extends over 13 amino acids. The germline CDR1 and CDR2 sequences are MGHRA and YSYEKL. TCRdb's copy holds only in-frame clones and misses some; the assay was immunoSEQ multiplex PCR. Among approximately 100,000 clones listed, around 86% were seen once. Specimen: peripheral blood. The source of this sequence is a man aged 45-60 years with acute or convalescent COVID-19. The chain joins TRBV4-1 to TRBJ2-5, with unresolved D. CDR3 DNA sequence: TGCGCCAGCAGCCAAGATCCGGGAGAGACCCAGTACTTC. As protein: CASSQDPGETQYF.